This TCR beta chain appears in the sequencing data of a study of T-cell reconstitution after alpha-beta-depleted transplantation in children (dated by TCRdb to about 2016). With respect to the entire study: Using TCR repertoire profiling, the study followed T-cell immune reconstitution in a quantitative way in children after TCRalphabeta/CD19-depleted allogeneic hematopoietic cell transplantation. Paper-wide results and their limitations: In some patients, the high TCRbeta diversity seen at day 60 was put down to recipient T cells and intrathymic progenitors that had survived conditioning. The frequencies of hyperexpanded clones fell over the following months, and after one year, T-cell counts and TCRbeta diversity were mostly attributed to newly produced T cells. Apparently early alphabetaT-cell count recovery about two months after transplant reportedly relied on only several hundred rapidly expanded clones derived from non-depleted graft cells.

On this clonotype: Which antigen it targets is not known. Base qualities were left out, and no much larger clone turns up one base away.

To prepare the library, PCR was applied. Reads for this sample came from an Illumina HiSeq 2500. To normalize quantification of the TCRbeta repertoire, the TCR libraries were built with molecular barcoding that relied on unique molecular identifiers. TCRdb passed the public sequencing reads through fastp at Q25 and MiXCR, retaining productive beta sequences. Records with the same CDR3 protein are collapsed into one entry carrying the most frequent genes and DNA. Within this sample are 700,000 to 950,000 distinct CDR3 sequences, with about 15% of them counted one time only. The ten most abundant clones make up roughly 5% of the sample. This specimen's treatment or condition label, per the study, means: allogeneic hematopoietic cell transplantation with graft depleted of TCRalphabeta T cells and CD19 B cells. Transplant recipients were children who received TCRalphabeta/CD19-depleted allogeneic hematopoietic cell grafts.

The TCR originated in a male patient younger than 18 who had a stem cell transplant for acute lymphoblastic leukemia, so the T cells may come from the graft donor. The sequencing here drew on PBMCs, mostly from graft donor cells, taken 360 days after TCRalphabeta/CD19-depleted stem cell transplant.

For the CDR3, the sequence is CASSFLPAGGPSYEQYF. The nucleotide sequence is TGTGCCAGCAGCTTTTTGCCAGCGGGAGGACCATCCTACGAGCAGTACTTC. The rearranged segments are TRBV11-2 and TRBJ2-7; TRBD2 lines up with 9 middle nucleotides. V has 3 bases trimmed and J has 1 base trimmed; junction bases matching no gene number 10. CDR1 and CDR2 are drawn from the germline V gene: SGHAT, FQNNGV. The CDR3 sequence holds 17 residues, the cysteine and phenylalanine included. Solely the CDR3 DNA is kept, with 51 bases framed from the first base.